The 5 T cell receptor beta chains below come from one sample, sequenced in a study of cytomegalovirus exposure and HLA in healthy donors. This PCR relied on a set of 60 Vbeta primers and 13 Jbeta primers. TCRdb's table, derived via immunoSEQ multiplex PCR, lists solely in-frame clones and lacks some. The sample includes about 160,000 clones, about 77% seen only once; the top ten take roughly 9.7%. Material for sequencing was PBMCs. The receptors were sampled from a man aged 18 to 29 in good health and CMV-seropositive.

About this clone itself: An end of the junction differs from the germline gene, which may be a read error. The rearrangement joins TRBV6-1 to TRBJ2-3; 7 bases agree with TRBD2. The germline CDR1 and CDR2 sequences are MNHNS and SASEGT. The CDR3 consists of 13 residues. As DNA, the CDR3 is TGTGTCAGCGGTGGGGGGGATTTAGATACGCAGTATTTT. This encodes CVSGGGDLDTQYF.

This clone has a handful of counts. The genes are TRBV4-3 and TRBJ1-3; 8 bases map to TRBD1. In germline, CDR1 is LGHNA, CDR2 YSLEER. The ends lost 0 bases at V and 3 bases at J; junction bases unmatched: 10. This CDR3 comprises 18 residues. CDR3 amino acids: CASSQDSYLGTGGNTIYF. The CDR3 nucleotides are TGCGCCAGCAGCCAAGATTCTTACCTGGGGACAGGTGGAAACACCATATATTTT.

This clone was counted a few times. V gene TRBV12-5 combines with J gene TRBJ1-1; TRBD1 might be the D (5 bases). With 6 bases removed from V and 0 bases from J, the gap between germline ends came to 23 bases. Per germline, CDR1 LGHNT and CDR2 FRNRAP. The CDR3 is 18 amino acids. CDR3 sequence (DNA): TGTGCTAGTGGCCAGGAAATAATACAGGATACGATGAACACTGAAGCTTTCTTT. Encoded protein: CASGQEIIQDTMNTEAFF.

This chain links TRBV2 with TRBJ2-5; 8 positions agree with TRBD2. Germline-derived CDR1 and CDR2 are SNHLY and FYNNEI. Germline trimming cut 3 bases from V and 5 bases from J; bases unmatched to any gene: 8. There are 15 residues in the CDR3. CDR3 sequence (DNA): TGTGCCAGCAGTGACATCGGGAGGGGAGGGGAGACCCAGTACTTC. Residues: CASSDIGRGGETQYF.

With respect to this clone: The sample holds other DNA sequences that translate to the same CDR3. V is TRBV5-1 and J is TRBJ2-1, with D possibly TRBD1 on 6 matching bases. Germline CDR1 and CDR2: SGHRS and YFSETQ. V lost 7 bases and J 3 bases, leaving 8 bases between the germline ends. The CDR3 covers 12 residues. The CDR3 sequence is CASLGGYNEQFF. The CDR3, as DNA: TGCGCCAGCCTAGGGGGCTACAATGAGCAGTTCTTC.